Sequencing of this T cell receptor beta chain was carried out in a study of T-cell reconstitution after alpha-beta-depleted transplantation in children. General observations from the study: Once a year had passed after transplant, T-cell counts and diversity came mostly from newly produced T cells. The high TCRbeta diversity at day 60 in some patients came from surviving recipient T cells and thymic progenitors. Alpha-beta T cells present about two months after transplant were reported to originate from several hundred expanded graft clones.

The CDR3 has 14 amino acids. The J segment lost 7 bases and the V segment lost 2 bases, leaving 5 bases of the junction unmatched. Germline values: CDR1 SGHDT, CDR2 YYEEEE. This clonotype was seen a handful of times. Antigen unknown. Library preparation (for TCRbeta) was performed with unique molecular identifiers. TCRdb passed the PCR reads through MiXCR, listing each CDR3 protein once. The sample holds about a million distinct CDR3 sequences, less than 30% seen once. The sample consisted of PBMCs, mostly from graft donor cells, taken 360 days after TCRalphabeta/CD19-depleted stem cell transplant. This chain uses TRBV5-6 with TRBJ1-5, with 8 positions matching TRBD1. This clonotype was obtained from a boy under three years old who had a stem cell transplant for SCID, so the T cells may come from the graft donor. The CDR3 coding sequence is TGTGCCAGCAGCTTTACAGGGGGGGGACAGCCCCAGCATTTT. It yields the protein CASSFTGGGQPQHF.